This passage covers 21 T cell receptor beta chains from one sample sequenced in a study of monozygotic twins with inflammatory bowel disease. TCRdb re-called the 5' RACE reads and gives one entry per CDR3 protein, without DNA. The repertoire table contains fewer than 400,000 distinct CDR3 sequences. The sample comprised blood. All receptors derive from a human donor with ulcerative colitis or Crohn's disease, or a healthy co-twin of an affected twin (not recorded which).

The rearrangement joins TRBV27 to TRBJ1-1. CDR1 is MNHEY and CDR2 is SMNVEV in the germline V gene (reference sequence). The CDR3 totals 13 residues. CDR3 sequence: CASSFSLKAKAFF.

The CDR3 spells CSVSGNTEAFF. This chain uses TRBV20-1 with TRBJ1-1. In germline, CDR1 is DFQATT, CDR2 SNEGSKA (reference sequence). The CDR3 consists of 11 residues.

The V gene is TRBV12-3 or TRBV12-4, the J gene TRBJ2-7; TCRdb returns TRBD2, unconfirmable since there is no DNA. There are 16 residues in the CDR3. The CDR3 sequence is CASSPGGLAGGYRQYF.

V is TRBV18 and J is TRBJ1-1. The CDR3 has 13 amino acids. Germline V CDR1 and CDR2: KGHSH, LQKENI. This CDR3 is CASSPQGNTEAFF.

The rearrangement joins TRBV6-1 to TRBJ1-3. The CDR3 loop spans 15 amino acids. Germline loops: CDR1 MNHNS, CDR2 SASEGT. The CDR3 sequence: CASSRRNPSGNTIYF.

The V and J genes are TRBV5-1 and TRBJ2-2; no DNA is available, so the TRBD2 call from TCRdb remains unchecked. The CDR3 is made up of 16 amino acids. Germline V CDR1 and CDR2: SGHRS, YFSETQ. CDR3 amino acids: CASRPLAGGVSGELFF.

This rearrangement joins TRBV5-5 to TRBJ1-5. CDR3 size: 17 residues. CDR1 and CDR2 (germline): SGHKS, YYEKEE (reference sequence). CDR3 amino acids: CASSLADSRYSNQPQHF.

This rearrangement joins TRBV15 to TRBJ1-1; TCRdb's D call of TRBD1 is untestable without DNA. Germline CDR1 is LNHNV and CDR2 is YYDKDF (reference sequence). This CDR3 is 16 amino acids long. CDR3 loop: CATSKGGAGVHTEAFF.

The chain combines TRBV18 with TRBJ2-2; TCRdb's assignment of TRBD1 cannot be checked, as there is no DNA. The CDR3 has 15 residues. Germline CDR1 KGHSH, CDR2 LQKENI. CDR3 sequence: CASSPGTANTGELFF.

The rearrangement joins TRBV11-2 to TRBJ2-1; TCRdb outputs TRBD1, but without DNA this stays unchecked. CDR3 length: 16 amino acids. Per the germline V gene, CDR1 is SGHAT and CDR2 is FQNNGV. Here the CDR3 reads CASSLVGTGGYNEQFF.

The chain has TRBV6-6 and TRBJ1-3. CDR3 length equals 11 residues. Per the germline V gene, CDR1 is MNHNY and CDR2 is SVGAGI (reference sequence). The CDR3 reads CARVTWNTIYF.

The rearrangement uses TRBV5-1 and TRBJ2-3. CDR1 SGHRS and CDR2 YFSETQ come from the germline V gene. The CDR3 has 13 residues. CDR3 residues: CASSLAVADTQYF.

The chain combines TRBV11-3 with TRBJ2-1; lacking DNA, the TRBD1 call made by TCRdb goes unchecked. Germline V lookup: CDR1 SGHNT, CDR2 YENEEA. The CDR3 spans 13 residues. The CDR3 loop is CASSLGDSSEQFF.

The chain links TRBV6-1 to TRBJ1-1. The CDR3 contains 15 residues. CDR1 is MNHNS and CDR2 is SASEGT in the germline V gene. CDR3 sequence reads: CASLEVSGRITEAFF.

The V and J genes are TRBV18 and TRBJ2-3. CDR1 and CDR2 (germline): KGHSH, LQKENI. This CDR3 has 14 amino acids. The CDR3 protein is CASSLQDIPDTQYF.

The V call is TRBV20-1, the J call TRBJ1-6. Germline CDR1 reads DFQATT; CDR2 reads SNEGSKA (reference sequence). The CDR3 loop spans 15 amino acids. This CDR3 reads CSARVVGSYNSPLHF.

This sequence joins TRBV7-2 and TRBJ2-7; with no DNA, the TCRdb D assignment of TRBD1 cannot be verified. Germline values: CDR1 SGHTA, CDR2 FQGNSA. CDR3 length equals 16 residues. Here the CDR3 reads CASSLAGTGGRYEQYF. The whole variable domain, filled in from reference TRBV7-2 and TRBJ2-7, reads GAGVSQSPSNKVTEKGKDVELRCDPISGHTALYWYRQSLGQGLEFLIYFQGNSAPDKSGLPSDRFSAERTGGSVSTLTIQRTQQEDSAVYLCASSLAGTGGRYEQYFGPGTRLTVT.

This chain links TRBV18 with TRBJ2-5; TCRdb's D call of TRBD2 is untestable without DNA. The germline V gene encodes CDR1 KGHSH and CDR2 LQKENI. This CDR3 spans 12 amino acids. This chain's CDR3 is CASSPAGETQYF.

The chain has TRBV5-1 and TRBJ2-1. This CDR3 spans 15 amino acids. The germline V gene encodes CDR1 SGHRS and CDR2 YFSETQ. Here the CDR3 reads CASSAGRNSYNEQFF.

This chain uses TRBV29-1 with TRBJ2-1. CDR3 size: 14 residues. CDR1 and CDR2 (germline): SQVTM, ANQGSEA. The CDR3 spells CSVEDGDHYNEQFF.

The genes are TRBV7-2 and TRBJ2-7; absent DNA, TCRdb's TRBD1 call cannot be checked. The CDR3 is 14 residues long. CDR1 is SGHTA, CDR2 FQGNSA, per germline. CDR3: CASSLTSGFYEQYF.